The 4 T cell receptor beta chains below were found in one sample sequenced in a study of cytomegalovirus exposure and HLA in healthy donors. The PCR used 60 Vbeta and 13 Jbeta primers. The table came from immunoSEQ multiplex PCR; TCRdb's copy has only in-frame clones and leaves some out. Altogether roughly 130,000 clones are present, roughly 70% being singletons, with the ten largest covering about 2.1%. The sequenced material came from PBMCs. These receptors were collected from a woman in her thirties or forties in good health and CMV-seropositive.

Regarding this clone: Germline is not matched at one junction end, which may reflect a read error. The rearrangement links TRBV7-9 to TRBJ1-2; 8 bases agree with TRBD1. The CDR3 contains 16 residues. CDR1 is SEHNR and CDR2 is FQNEAQ in the germline V gene (reference sequence). The CDR3 DNA sequence: TGTTCCAGCAGCTTAGCGAGGCAGGGGGCCGACTATGGCTACACCTTC. Translated, it gives CSSSLARQGADYGYTF.

This clone has just a few counts. V usage is TRBV10-2 and J usage is TRBJ1-1, with TRBD1 as a possible D gene (6 bases). Germline-derived CDR1 and CDR2 are WSHSY and SAAADI. This CDR3 region has 14 residues. V gave up 6 bases and J gave up 2 bases, with 13 bases separating them. The CDR3 spells CASRVDRHNTEAFF. The CDR3 region has the DNA TGCGCCAGCAGGGTGGACAGACACAACACTGAAGCTTTCTTT.

The CDR3 spells CASSMDRGDEQYF. The CDR3 nucleotides read TGTGCCAGCAGCATGGACAGGGGTGACGAGCAGTACTTC. The genes are TRBV7-8 and TRBJ2-7; 9 bases match TRBD1. Per germline, CDR1 SGHVS and CDR2 FQNEAQ. The CDR3 consists of 13 residues. The trim removed 5 bases at V and 5 bases at J, leaving 4 bases unmatched.

In its sample, this clone was seen a few times. The chain couples TRBV7-2 to TRBJ1-1, with TRBD1 as a possible D gene (5 bases). Trimming removed 5 bases from V and 4 bases from J, with 17 bases in between. Germline-derived CDR1 and CDR2 are SGHTA and FQGNSA. CDR3 length: 15 residues. DNA for the CDR3: TGTGCCAGCAGCCGCGCTTCGGGGGTGTCCACTGAAGCTTTCTTT. Protein: CASSRASGVSTEAFF. Looking up the rest from reference TRBV7-2 and TRBJ1-1 gives the full variable domain: GAGVSQSPSNKVTEKGKDVELRCDPISGHTALYWYRQSLGQGLEFLIYFQGNSAPDKSGLPSDRFSAERTGGSVSTLTIQRTQQEDSAVYLCASSRASGVSTEAFFGQGTRLTVV.